The 13 T cell receptor beta chains below all came from one sample that was sequenced in a study of blood T cell repertoires in COVID-19. The method was immunoSEQ multiplex PCR; TCRdb's version includes in-frame clones alone and lacks a portion of them. The sample yields about 170,000 clones, 65% to 85% seen once. The sequenced material came from peripheral blood. The receptors were sampled from a woman aged 70-85 years who had recovered from COVID-19.

This clone was counted once. The V and J genes are TRBV7-2 and TRBJ1-2; 8 bases are shared with TRBD1. Germline trimming cut 5 bases from V and 4 bases from J; bases unmatched to any gene: 6. Germline CDR1 is SGHTA and CDR2 is FQGNSA. This CDR3 spans 14 amino acids. The CDR3 DNA sequence: TGTGCCAGCAGCCGGACAGGGCTCGGCTATGGCTACACCTTC. It is translated as CASSRTGLGYGYTF.

The gene calls are TRBV5-1 and TRBJ1-6; possibly TRBD1 for D (5 bases). This CDR3 region has 16 residues. V dropped 0 bases and J dropped 5 bases, with 12 bases sitting between them. Germline V gene data show CDR1 as SGHRS and CDR2 as YFSETQ. The CDR3 DNA follows: TGCGCCAGCAGCTTGGGAGCGGGGGGAAATAATTCACCCCTCCACTTT. Protein sequence: CASSLGAGGNNSPLHF.

The rearrangement joins TRBV5-1 to TRBJ1-4; 7 positions agree with TRBD1. The CDR3 is 15 amino acids. V was pared by 4 bases and J by 5 bases, with 8 bases of the junction left unmatched. In germline, CDR1 is SGHRS, CDR2 YFSETQ. CDR3 sequence reads: CASSRRQGDNEKLFF. Written as DNA, the CDR3 is TGCGCCAGCAGCAGACGACAGGGCGACAATGAAAAACTGTTTTTT.

CDR3 amino acids: CAISAGDSPLHF. The CDR3 region has the DNA TGTGCCATCAGTGCAGGGGATTCACCCCTCCACTTT. The rearrangement joins TRBV10-3 to TRBJ1-6, with a weak D call TRBD1 (6 bases). From germline, CDR1 is ENHRY and CDR2 SYGVKD. The CDR3 runs to 12 residues. V shed 4 bases and J shed 8 bases, with 6 bases lying between them.

This rearrangement joins TRBV7-3 to TRBJ1-6; no definite D call. The length of the CDR3 is 16 residues. Looked up from germline, CDR1 is SGHTA and CDR2 is FQGTGA. V lost 1 base and J 5 bases, leaving 12 bases between the germline ends. This chain's CDR3 is CASSLMGHLNNSPLHF. For the CDR3, the DNA is TGTGCCAGCAGCTTAATGGGCCACCTAAATAATTCACCCCTCCACTTT.

DNA for the CDR3: TGTGCCAGCAGCTTGCGCAGGGGGCGATTCGAGACCCAGTACTTC. It yields the protein CASSLRRGRFETQYF. V and J are TRBV11-1 and TRBJ2-5; 8 nucleotides line up with TRBD1. The V gene end was trimmed by 3 bases and the J gene end by 5 bases; junction bases not matched to a gene: 8. Germline loops: CDR1 SGHAT, CDR2 FQDESV (reference sequence). This CDR3 is built from 15 residues.

This clone was seen only a few times. The rearrangement links TRBV7-2 to TRBJ2-2, with unresolved D. This CDR3 is 13 amino acids long. V was shortened by 4 bases and J by 3 bases, with 6 bases between the two germline ends. The germline V gene encodes CDR1 SGHTA and CDR2 FQGNSA. The CDR3 DNA follows: TGTGCCAGCAGCTCCCAGGACACCGGGGAGCTGTTTTTT. Translation gives CASSSQDTGELFF.

This chain links TRBV5-1 with TRBJ1-2; 9 nucleotides line up with TRBD1. The CDR3 has 16 residues. The V gene's germline CDR1 is SGHRS and CDR2 YFSETQ. V dropped 5 bases and J dropped 5; count of bases not matched to a gene: 13. The CDR3 here is CASSRAPGQGLYGYTF. The CDR3 DNA is TGCGCCAGCAGTCGCGCTCCGGGACAGGGCTTATATGGCTACACCTTC.

The chain is built from TRBV7-8 and TRBJ2-5; D remains ambiguous. The CDR3 loop spans 14 amino acids. Germline V gives CDR1 SGHVS, CDR2 FQNEAQ. Deletions cut 4 bases from V and 5 bases from J, with 14 bases between. The CDR3 sequence: CASSYAAARETQYF. Written as DNA, the CDR3 is TGTGCCAGCAGCTACGCTGCCGCCAGGGAGACCCAGTACTTC.

This clone was counted a few times. The genes are TRBV27 and TRBJ2-7, with 11 bases that match TRBD1. The V gene end was trimmed by 4 bases and the J gene end by 3 bases; junction bases not matched to a gene: 2. Germline V gene data show CDR1 as MNHEY and CDR2 as SMNVEV (reference sequence). CDR3 size: 14 residues. The CDR3 loop reads CASSWGTGGYEQYF. DNA of the CDR3: TGTGCCAGCAGTTGGGGGACAGGGGGCTACGAGCAGTACTTC.

At least ten counts were recorded for this clone. This chain uses TRBV9 with TRBJ2-1, with D possibly matching TRBD2 (6 bases). Germline V gives CDR1 SGDLS, CDR2 YYNGEE. The CDR3 contains 14 residues. Deletions cut 0 bases from V and 7 bases from J, with 11 bases between. The DNA of the CDR3 is TGTGCCAGCAGCGTAGAGGAGGGGTGGAATGAGCAGTTCTTC. Translating it yields CASSVEEGWNEQFF. The full variable domain, in which reference TRBV9 and TRBJ2-1 provide the parts outside the CDR3, is DSGVTQTPKHLITATGQRVTLRCSPRSGDLSVYWYQQSLDQGLQFLIQYYNGEERAKGNILERFSAQQFPDLHSELNLSSLELGDSALYFCASSVEEGWNEQFFGPGTRLTVL.

V usage is TRBV3-1 (or the pseudogene TRBV3-2) and J usage is TRBJ2-3, with TRBD2 as a possible D gene (6 bases). Germline lookup yields CDR1 LGHDT and CDR2 YNNKEL (reference sequence). The CDR3 totals 14 residues. V was trimmed by 4 bases and J by 1 base, leaving 9 bases between them. DNA of the CDR3: TGTGCCAGCAGCCGGGCTAGCGGCACAGATACGCAGTATTTT. Translated, it gives CASSRASGTDTQYF.

This chain connects TRBV7-8 to TRBJ1-2, with 7 positions matching TRBD1. The CDR3 has 16 amino acids. Trimming cost V 1 base and J 5 bases; bases outside gene matches: 10. The germline CDR1 and CDR2 sequences are SGHVS and FQNEAQ. In DNA, the CDR3 is TGTGCCAGCAGCTTAGTAAGGTGGGACAGCCGATATGGCTACACCTTC. This gives the protein CASSLVRWDSRYGYTF.